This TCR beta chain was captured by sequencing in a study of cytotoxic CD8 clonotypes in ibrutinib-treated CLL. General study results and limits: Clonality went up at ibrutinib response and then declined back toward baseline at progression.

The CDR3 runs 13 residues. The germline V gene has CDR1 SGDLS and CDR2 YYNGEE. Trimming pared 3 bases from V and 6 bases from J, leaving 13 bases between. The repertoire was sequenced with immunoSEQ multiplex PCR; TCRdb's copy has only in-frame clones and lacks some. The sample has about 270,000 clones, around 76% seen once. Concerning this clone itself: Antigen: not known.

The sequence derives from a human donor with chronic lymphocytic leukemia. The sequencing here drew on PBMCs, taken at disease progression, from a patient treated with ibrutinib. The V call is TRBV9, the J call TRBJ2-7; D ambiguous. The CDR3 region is CASSDSPLTEQYF. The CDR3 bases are TGTGCCAGCAGCGATAGCCCCCTCACCGAGCAGTACTTC.